Listed below are T cell receptor beta chains from one sample, sequenced in a study of shared clonotypes between healthy human individuals. TCRdb keeps only in-frame clones here, not all; method: immunoSEQ multiplex PCR. The table has 450,000 to 550,000 clones, around 74% seen once. What was sequenced was PBMCs. The receptors derive from a woman aged 40 to 50 in good health. Some clones in this sample may be carry-over from other donors' samples. Each CDR3 is given with its conserved first and last residue. D genes are given only for firm matches. The size entry is marked missing in some rows and otherwise reads once, few, many or a size class.

d_gene	v_gene	j_gene	abundance	CDR3aa	CDR3nt
TRBD1	TRBV27	TRBJ2-2	-	CASRTGAFTGELFF	TGTGCCAGCAGAACAGGGGCGTTCACCGGGGAGCTGTTTTTT
TRBD1	TRBV18	TRBJ2-1	-	CASWTGGSRVNEQFF	TGTGCCAGTTGGACAGGGGGGAGTCGGGTCAATGAGCAGTTCTTC
-	TRBV6-5	TRBJ2-7	-	CASGVSYEQYF	TGTGCCAGCGGGGTCTCCTACGAGCAGTACTTC
TRBD2	TRBV7-3	TRBJ2-4	-	CASSLRGTVQLAVIQYF	TGTGCCAGCAGCTTAAGAGGTACGGTCCAACTAGCGGTGATTCAGTACTTC
TRBD2	TRBV5-5	TRBJ2-7	once	CASSFRGLDLAGGLEQYF	TGTGCCAGCAGCTTCAGGGGTCTAGATCTAGCGGGAGGGCTCGAGCAGTACTTC
-	TRBV5-6	TRBJ2-6	-	CASSLPFGANVLTF	TGTGCCAGCAGCCTCCCCTTTGGGGCCAACGTCCTGACTTTC
-	TRBV28	TRBJ1-5	-	CASSRAGVQPQHF	TGTGCCAGCAGTCGGGCAGGAGTTCAGCCCCAGCATTTT
-	TRBV7-3	TRBJ2-7	-	CASTARAEQYF	TGTGCCAGCACGGCTAGAGCCGAGCAGTACTTC
-	TRBV2	TRBJ2-3	-	CASTRSVGTDTQYF	TGTGCCAGCACTCGGTCCGTAGGCACAGATACGCAGTATTTT
TRBD2	TRBV7-2	TRBJ2-2	-	CASSAGLAGAAGELFF	TGTGCCAGCAGCGCGGGACTAGCGGGAGCTGCCGGGGAGCTGTTTTTT
-	TRBV27	TRBJ2-7	-	CASSLSGGSYEQYF	TGTGCCAGCAGTTTATCAGGGGGTTCCTACGAGCAGTACTTC
-	TRBV5-6	TRBJ1-3	-	CASTLGSGNTIYF	TGTGCCAGCACCCTGGGGTCTGGAAACACCATATATTTT
TRBD2	TRBV7-7	TRBJ2-1	-	CASSYNLAGAGEQFF	TGTGCCAGCAGCTACAACTTAGCGGGAGCTGGTGAGCAGTTCTTC
-	TRBV5-1	TRBJ2-7	-	CASRRPEGLYEQYF	TGCGCCAGCAGGAGGCCGGAGGGCCTTTACGAGCAGTACTTC
-	TRBV6-1	TRBJ1-2	-	CASSESAGGLGYGYTF	TGTGCCAGCAGTGAATCGGCGGGGGGCTTAGGCTATGGCTACACCTTC
TRBD2	TRBV28	TRBJ2-3	-	CASSYRLAGGASTDTQYF	TGTGCCAGCAGCTACCGACTAGCGGGAGGTGCTAGCACAGATACGCAGTATTTT
-	TRBV6-6	TRBJ1-5	-	CASPEVPSQPQHF	TGTGCCAGCCCTGAGGTTCCCTCTCAGCCCCAGCATTTT
TRBD1	TRBV9	TRBJ1-2	-	CASSSGQRSGYTF	TGTGCCAGCAGCTCGGGACAGAGAAGTGGCTACACCTTC
-	TRBV27	TRBJ1-1	-	CASSFGVLNTEAFF	TGTGCCAGCAGTTTCGGCGTTCTGAACACTGAAGCTTTCTTT
-	TRBV7-3	TRBJ1-1	-	CASSFNENTEAFF	TGTGCCAGCAGCTTCAACGAGAACACTGAAGCTTTCTTT
TRBD1	TRBV25-1	TRBJ2-7	-	CASSEYGGQGAYEQYF	TGTGCCAGCAGTGAATATGGTGGACAGGGGGCCTACGAGCAGTACTTC
TRBD2	TRBV5-4	TRBJ2-2	-	CASSLGLPTGELFF	TGTGCCAGCAGCCTGGGACTACCCACCGGGGAGCTGTTTTTT
-	TRBV21-1	TRBJ1-6	once	CASTEGSYNSPLHF	TGTGCCAGCACCGAGGGTTCCTATAATTCACCCCTCCACTTT
TRBD1	TRBV11-2	TRBJ2-6	-	CASSLVTGQGIGANVLTF	TGTGCCAGCAGCTTAGTGACGGGACAGGGGATTGGGGCCAACGTCCTGACTTTC
-	TRBV7-2	TRBJ2-7	-	CASSLPRRGIEQYF	TGTGCCAGCAGCTTACCCCGGCGGGGAATCGAGCAGTACTTC
-	TRBV19	TRBJ1-5	-	CASSRGQKRSNQPQHF	TGTGCCAGTAGTAGAGGACAGAAGAGGTCCAATCAGCCCCAGCATTTT